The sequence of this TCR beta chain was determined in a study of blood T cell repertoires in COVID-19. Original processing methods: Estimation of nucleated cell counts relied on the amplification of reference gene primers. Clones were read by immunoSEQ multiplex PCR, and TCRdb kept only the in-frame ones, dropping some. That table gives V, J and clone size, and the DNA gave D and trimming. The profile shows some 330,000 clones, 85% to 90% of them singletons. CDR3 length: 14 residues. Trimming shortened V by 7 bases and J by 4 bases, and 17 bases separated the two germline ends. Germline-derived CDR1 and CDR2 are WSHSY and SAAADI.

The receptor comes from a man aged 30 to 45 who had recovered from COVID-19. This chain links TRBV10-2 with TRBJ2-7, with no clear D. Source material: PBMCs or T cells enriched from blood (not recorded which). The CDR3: CASNIDASEYEQYF. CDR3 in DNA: TGCGCCAGCAATATTGACGCCAGCGAGTACGAGCAGTACTTC.